Sequencing of this T cell receptor (beta chain) was carried out in a study of shared T cell receptors in the human thymus. Produced via immunoSEQ multiplex PCR; TCRdb's table is partial and in-frame only. The sample includes some 760,000 clones, roughly 85% of them seen just once. CDR1 and CDR2 from the germline V gene are SGHTA and FQGNSA. V lost 2 bases and J lost 5; bases outside the gene matches: 16. The CDR3 runs to 18 residues. This sample also belongs to another study, concerning human thymus T cells. In that study: Healthy Finnish infants undergoing corrective surgery for congenital heart defects provided the donor material. Thymic material originated from resections removed in the course of corrective heart surgery. Related research described strongly overlapping thymic repertoires in unrelated people.

J is TRBJ1-1 and V is TRBV7-2; 8 positions match TRBD1. Sequencing used thymocytes. The clonotype comes from a girl under three years old with a congenital heart defect. The CDR3 sequence is CASSLTLKPDRQGTEAFF. In DNA, the CDR3 is TGTGCCAGCAGCTTAACATTAAAACCCGACAGACAGGGGACTGAAGCTTTCTTT.